This TCR beta chain is drawn from a study of T cells in Graves' hyperthyroidism and ophthalmopathy. The source material, RNA transcripts, was used to amplify TCR beta CDR3 regions. A first-round RT-PCR of the TCR CDR3 used the HTBI primer set. TCRdb ran MiXCR on the multiplex PCR reads and lists one entry per CDR3 protein. The sample has fewer than 450,000 distinct CDR3 sequences, roughly a sixth seen once. The CDR3 has 17 residues. The V end lost 3 bases, the J end lost 0 bases, and 16 bases lay between the germline ends. Germline-derived CDR1 and CDR2 are MDHEN and SYDVKM. The chain joins TRBV28 to TRBJ2-3; D not certain. The sample taken for sequencing was blood. The receptor comes from a woman in her twenties or thirties with Graves' hyperthyroidism that later progressed to Graves' ophthalmopathy. CDR3 nucleotide sequence: TGTGCCAGCAGTTTGCCAGACTTCCCGTTGAGCACAGATACGCAGTATTTT. Its translation: CASSLPDFPLSTDTQYF.